This T cell receptor (beta chain) was sequenced during a study of T-cell reconstitution after alpha-beta-depleted transplantation in children. CDR3 size: 13 residues. Germline assignment: CDR1 DFQATT and CDR2 SNEGSKA (reference sequence). V was cut by 7 bases and J by 2 bases, with 13 bases left in between. This clonotype has a handful of counts. Unique molecular identifiers tagged the TCRbeta library. TCRdb independently ran MiXCR on the PCR reads; one entry per CDR3 protein. The table lists 400,000 to 500,000 distinct CDR3 sequences, roughly a tenth of them singletons, with roughly 5% in the top ten.

This receptor was identified in a human donor who donated a stem cell graft to a child with acute myeloid leukemia. The chain combines TRBV20-1 with TRBJ2-3, with a tentative D call TRBD2 (5 bases). Here the sequenced sample was PBMCs from the stem cell graft donor, taken from the stem cell graft. The CDR3 sequence is CSGRGWDTDTQYF. For the CDR3, the DNA is TGCAGTGGCAGAGGGTGGGACACAGATACGCAGTATTTT.